The 10 T cell receptor beta chains reported below all come from one sample, sequenced in a study of shared clonotypes between healthy human individuals. Generated by immunoSEQ multiplex PCR, the TCRdb table keeps only in-frame clones and is missing some. The table has some 1.5 million clones, around 95% seen once. Sequencing was performed on naive CD4+ T cells sorted from blood. Subset meaning: CD45RA+ positively selected. Every receptor here comes from a man younger than 40 in good health.

V usage is TRBV5-1 and J usage is TRBJ1-2, with D unclear. V was pared by 2 bases and J by 5 bases, with 7 bases between. The germline V gene has CDR1 SGHRS and CDR2 YFSETQ. The CDR3 has 12 amino acids. CDR3 DNA sequence: TGCGCCAGCAGCTTCGGACGTTATGGCTACACCTTC. The encoded protein is CASSFGRYGYTF.

The rearrangement joins TRBV15 to TRBJ2-5, with a possible D match to TRBD1 (6 bases). Deletions cut 0 bases from V and 5 bases from J, with 16 bases between. CDR3 length: 16 residues. Germline-derived CDR1 and CDR2 are LNHNV and YYDKDF (reference sequence). CDR3 sequence: CATSREAPGHGETQYF. The CDR3 DNA is TGTGCCACCAGCAGAGAGGCTCCGGGACATGGGGAGACCCAGTACTTC.

The V gene is TRBV5-4, the J gene TRBJ2-7; TRBD1 matches at 10 bases. CDR3 size: 14 residues. V trimming: 4 bases; J trimming: 6 bases; junction bases outside the gene matches: 7. Germline CDR1 SGHNT, CDR2 YYREEE (reference sequence). The CDR3 DNA reads as TGTGCCAGCAGCAACATAGGACAGGGGGGCGAGCAGTACTTC. This encodes CASSNIGQGGEQYF.

The chain has TRBV7-2 and TRBJ2-7; D ambiguous. The CDR3 consists of 13 residues. Trimming left V 2 bases short and J 2 bases short, with 7 bases between. The germline gives CDR1 SGHTA, CDR2 FQGNSA. The CDR3 protein is CASSLYRAYEQYF. DNA for the CDR3: TGTGCCAGCAGCTTATACAGAGCCTACGAGCAGTACTTC.

CDR3 DNA sequence: TGTGCCAGCAGCTTGGTTCCAGCGGGAGTTTACGAGCAGTACTTC. It encodes CASSLVPAGVYEQYF. The gene calls are TRBV5-6 and TRBJ2-7, with 8 nucleotides matching TRBD2. This CDR3 region has 15 residues. CDR1 and CDR2 from the germline V gene are SGHDT and YYEEEE. V dropped 0 bases and J dropped 4; count of bases not matched to a gene: 6.

The rearrangement uses TRBV29-1 and TRBJ1-1; D uncertain. Germline CDR1 reads SQVTM; CDR2 reads ANQGSEA. This CDR3 region has 13 residues. V was cut by 3 bases and J by 1 base, with 9 bases left in between. The CDR3 protein is CSVEVLGNTEAFF. The CDR3 DNA sequence: TGCAGCGTTGAGGTCTTAGGGAACACTGAAGCTTTCTTT.

The chain uses TRBV29-1 and TRBJ2-5, with TRBD1 matching 9 bases. CDR1 SQVTM and CDR2 ANQGSEA come from the germline V gene. Losses at the gene ends were 3 bases for V and 3 bases for J; bases not matched to a gene: 2. The CDR3 totals 13 residues. In nucleotides, the CDR3 is TGCAGCGTTGATGGGACAGGGAAAGAGACCCAGTACTTC. Translation gives CSVDGTGKETQYF.

The chain has TRBV29-1 and TRBJ2-3; 10 positions agree with TRBD2. The germline V gene has CDR1 SQVTM and CDR2 ANQGSEA. The CDR3 is made up of 15 amino acids. With 3 bases clipped from V and 3 bases from J, the junction kept 6 bases outside the gene matches. The CDR3 DNA reads as TGCAGCGTTGAGTGGCTAGCGGGAGTAACAGATACGCAGTATTTT. Residues: CSVEWLAGVTDTQYF.

The V gene is TRBV27, the J gene TRBJ2-5; D is perhaps TRBD2 (6 bases). Germline V CDR1 and CDR2: MNHEY, SMNVEV (reference sequence). This CDR3 region has 14 residues. V dropped 6 bases and J dropped 1 base, with 12 bases sitting between them. CDR3 DNA: TGTGCCAGCAGGTCGCGGGGAGCCCAAGAGACCCAGTACTTC. This gives the protein CASRSRGAQETQYF.

The rearrangement joins TRBV21-1 to TRBJ2-7; TRBD2 is the table's D call and was not checked against the DNA. TRBV21-1 is assigned pseudogene status. This CDR3 spans 13 amino acids. The DNA for the CDR3 is TGTGCCAGCAGCAGTGAGTACGGAGGCGAGCAGTACTTC. It yields the protein CASSSEYGGEQYF.